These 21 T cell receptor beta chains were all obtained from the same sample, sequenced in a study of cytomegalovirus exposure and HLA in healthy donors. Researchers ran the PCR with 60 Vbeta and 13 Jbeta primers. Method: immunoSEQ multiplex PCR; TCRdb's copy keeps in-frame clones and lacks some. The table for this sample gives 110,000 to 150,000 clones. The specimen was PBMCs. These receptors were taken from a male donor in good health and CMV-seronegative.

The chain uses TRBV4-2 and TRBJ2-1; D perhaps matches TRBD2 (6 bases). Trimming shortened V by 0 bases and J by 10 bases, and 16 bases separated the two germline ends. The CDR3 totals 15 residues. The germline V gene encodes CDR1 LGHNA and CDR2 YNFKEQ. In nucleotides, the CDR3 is TGTGCCAGCAGCCAAGATCGGTTGCCGGCGGGAGAGCAGTTCTTC. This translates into CASSQDRLPAGEQFF.

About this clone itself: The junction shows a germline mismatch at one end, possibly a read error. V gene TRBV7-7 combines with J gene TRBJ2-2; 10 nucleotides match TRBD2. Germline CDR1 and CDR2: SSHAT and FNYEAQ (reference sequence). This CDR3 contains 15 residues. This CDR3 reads CASSRTSGNTGELFF. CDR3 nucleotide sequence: TGTGCTAGCAGCAGGACTAGCGGGAACACCGGGGAGCTGTTTTTT.

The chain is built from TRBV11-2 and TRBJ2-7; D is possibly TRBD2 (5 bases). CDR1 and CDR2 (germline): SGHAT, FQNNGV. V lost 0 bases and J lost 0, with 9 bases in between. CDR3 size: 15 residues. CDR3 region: CASSLDSGSSYEQYF. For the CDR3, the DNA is TGTGCCAGCAGCTTAGATTCTGGGAGCTCCTACGAGCAGTACTTC.

The CDR3 sequence: CASSESSPGTDTQYF. The CDR3 DNA follows: TGTGCCAGCAGTGAGTCGTCCCCTGGCACAGATACGCAGTATTTT. The chain uses TRBV25-1 and TRBJ2-3; unclear D gene. From germline, CDR1 is MGHDK and CDR2 SYGVNS. Trimming pared 3 bases from V and 1 base from J, leaving 11 bases between. CDR3 length: 15 residues.

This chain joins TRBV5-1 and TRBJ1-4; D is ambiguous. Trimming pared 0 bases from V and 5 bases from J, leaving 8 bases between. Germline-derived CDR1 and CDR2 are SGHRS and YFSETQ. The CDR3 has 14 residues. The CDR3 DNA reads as TGCGCCAGCAGCTTGGGTTACATCAATGAAAAACTGTTTTTT. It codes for CASSLGYINEKLFF.

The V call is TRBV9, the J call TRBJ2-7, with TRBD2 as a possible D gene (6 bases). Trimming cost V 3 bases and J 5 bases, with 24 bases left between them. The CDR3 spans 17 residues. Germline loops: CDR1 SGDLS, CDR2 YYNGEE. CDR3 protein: CASSEGNGPIRRDEQYF. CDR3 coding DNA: TGTGCCAGCAGCGAGGGCAACGGCCCGATTAGGAGGGACGAGCAGTACTTC.

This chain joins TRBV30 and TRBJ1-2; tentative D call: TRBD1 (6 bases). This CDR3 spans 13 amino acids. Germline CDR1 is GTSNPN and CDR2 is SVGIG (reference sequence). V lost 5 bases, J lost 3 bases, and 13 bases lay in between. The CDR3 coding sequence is TGTGCCTGGTATCAGGGGACGGACTATGGCTACACCTTC. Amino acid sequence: CAWYQGTDYGYTF.

CDR3 sequence (DNA): TGTGCCAGCTCACCTCTCCGGACAGTTCCCTCTGTGTACGAGCAGTACTTC. Its protein product is CASSPLRTVPSVYEQYF. This chain connects TRBV18 to TRBJ2-7, with D perhaps TRBD1 (6 bases). There are 17 residues in the CDR3. V lost 3 bases and J lost 4, with 22 bases in between. The germline CDR1 and CDR2 sequences are KGHSH and LQKENI.

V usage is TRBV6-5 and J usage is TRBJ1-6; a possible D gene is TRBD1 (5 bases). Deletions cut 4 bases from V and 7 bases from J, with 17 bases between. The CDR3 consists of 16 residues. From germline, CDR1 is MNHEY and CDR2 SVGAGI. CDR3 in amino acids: CASSFSRTSFNSPLHF. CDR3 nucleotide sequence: TGTGCCAGCAGTTTTTCCCGGACATCCTTCAATTCACCCCTCCACTTT.

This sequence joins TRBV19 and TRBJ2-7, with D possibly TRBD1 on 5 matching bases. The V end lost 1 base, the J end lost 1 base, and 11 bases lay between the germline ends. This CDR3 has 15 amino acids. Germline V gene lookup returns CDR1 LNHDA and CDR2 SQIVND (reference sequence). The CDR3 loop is CASSIVNRGSYEQYF. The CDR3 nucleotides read TGTGCCAGTAGTATAGTGAATAGGGGATCCTACGAGCAGTACTTC.

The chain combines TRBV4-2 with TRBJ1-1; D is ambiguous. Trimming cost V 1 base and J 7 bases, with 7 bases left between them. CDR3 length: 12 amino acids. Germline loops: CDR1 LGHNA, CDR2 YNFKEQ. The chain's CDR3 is CASSQGALEAFF. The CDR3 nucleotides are TGTGCCAGCAGCCAAGGGGCTCTTGAAGCTTTCTTT.

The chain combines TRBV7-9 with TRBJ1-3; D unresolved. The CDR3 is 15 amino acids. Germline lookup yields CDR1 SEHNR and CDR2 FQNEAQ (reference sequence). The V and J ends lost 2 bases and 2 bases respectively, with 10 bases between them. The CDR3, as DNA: TGTGCCAGCAGCTTATCTGGAGGACCTGGAAACACCATATATTTT. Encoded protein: CASSLSGGPGNTIYF.

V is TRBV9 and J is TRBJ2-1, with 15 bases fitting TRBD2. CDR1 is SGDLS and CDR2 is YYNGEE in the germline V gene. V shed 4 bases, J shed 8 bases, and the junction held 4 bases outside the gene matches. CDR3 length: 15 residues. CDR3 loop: CASSPRTSGGDEQFF. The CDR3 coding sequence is TGTGCCAGCAGCCCCCGGACTAGCGGGGGGGATGAGCAGTTCTTC.

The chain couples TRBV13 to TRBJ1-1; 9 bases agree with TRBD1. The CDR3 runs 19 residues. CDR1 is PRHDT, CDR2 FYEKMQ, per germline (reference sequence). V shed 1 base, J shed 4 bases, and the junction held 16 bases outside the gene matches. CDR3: CASSLDSPRAADRGTEAFF. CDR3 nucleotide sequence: TGTGCCAGCAGCTTAGATTCCCCCCGGGCCGCGGACAGGGGCACTGAAGCTTTCTTT.

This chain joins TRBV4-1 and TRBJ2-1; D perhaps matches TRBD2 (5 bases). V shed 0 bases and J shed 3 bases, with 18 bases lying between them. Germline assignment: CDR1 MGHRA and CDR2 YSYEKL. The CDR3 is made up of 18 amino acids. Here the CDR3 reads CASSQERIQDGLYNEQFF. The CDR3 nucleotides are TGCGCCAGCAGCCAAGAGAGGATTCAGGACGGACTCTACAATGAGCAGTTCTTC.

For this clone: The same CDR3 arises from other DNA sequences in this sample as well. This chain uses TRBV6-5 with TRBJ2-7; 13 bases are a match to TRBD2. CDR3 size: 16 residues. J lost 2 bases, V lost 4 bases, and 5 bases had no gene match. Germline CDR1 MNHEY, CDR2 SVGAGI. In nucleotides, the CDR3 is TGTGCCAGCAGTTTTCGGGGACTAGCGGGGCCCTACGAGCAGTACTTC. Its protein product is CASSFRGLAGPYEQYF.

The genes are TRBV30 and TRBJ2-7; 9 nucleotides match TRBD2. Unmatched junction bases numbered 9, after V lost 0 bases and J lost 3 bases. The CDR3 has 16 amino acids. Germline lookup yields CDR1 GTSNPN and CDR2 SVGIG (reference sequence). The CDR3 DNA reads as TGTGCCTGGAGTGTACGAATAGCGGGAGAGATCTACGAGCAGTACTTC. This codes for CAWSVRIAGEIYEQYF.

This CDR3 is CASSQGTAGGGDGYTF. CDR3 sequence (DNA): TGTGCCAGCAGCCAGGGGACAGCAGGGGGTGGTGATGGCTACACCTTC. The chain links TRBV4-2 to TRBJ1-2, with 7 bases aligning to TRBD1. Germline V gives CDR1 LGHNA, CDR2 YNFKEQ. CDR3 size: 16 residues. The trim removed 3 bases at V and 6 bases at J, leaving 13 bases unmatched.

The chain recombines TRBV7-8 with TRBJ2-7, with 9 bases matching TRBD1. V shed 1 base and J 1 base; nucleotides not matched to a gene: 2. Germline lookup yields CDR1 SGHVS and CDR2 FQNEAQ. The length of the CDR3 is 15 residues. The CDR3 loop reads CASSLGDRASYEQYF. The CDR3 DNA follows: TGTGCCAGCAGCTTAGGGGACAGGGCATCCTACGAGCAGTACTTC.

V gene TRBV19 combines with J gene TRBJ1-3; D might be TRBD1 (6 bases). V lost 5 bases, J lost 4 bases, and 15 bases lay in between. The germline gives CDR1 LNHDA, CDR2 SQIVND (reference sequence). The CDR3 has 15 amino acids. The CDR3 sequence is CASSLTQGSGNTIYF. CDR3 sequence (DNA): TGTGCCAGTAGTTTGACACAGGGATCAGGAAACACCATATATTTT.

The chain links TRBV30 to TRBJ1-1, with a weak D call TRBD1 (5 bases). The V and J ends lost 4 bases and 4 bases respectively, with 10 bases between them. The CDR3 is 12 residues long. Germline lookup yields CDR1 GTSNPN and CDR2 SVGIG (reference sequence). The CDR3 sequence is CAWNRGVTEAFF. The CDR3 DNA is TGTGCCTGGAACCGGGGGGTCACTGAAGCTTTCTTT. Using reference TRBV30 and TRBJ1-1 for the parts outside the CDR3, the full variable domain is SQTIHQWPATLVQPVGSPLSLECTVEGTSNPNLYWYRQAAGRGLQLLFYSVGIGQISSEVPQNLSASRPQDRQFILSSKKLLLSDSGFYLCAWNRGVTEAFFGQGTRLTVV.